This T cell receptor beta chain was sequenced for a study of T cell repertoires in cytomegalovirus infection. Across the study: From public TCR beta signatures came an indication of both CMV infection and matching HLA type. Study-level results: The ex vivo response was dominated by HLA-C-restricted CMV-specific TCR beta clonotypes. Cumulative public TCR beta family frequency identified CMV carriers with the relevant HLA.

From the reads, TCRdb called clonotypes with MiXCR, one entry per CDR3 protein. The sample has hundreds of thousands of distinct CDR3 sequences; 5% to 8.5% are singletons. This clonotype was seen many times. The antigen remains unidentified. Between the trimmed V and J ends, which lost 1 base and 11 bases, there was a span of 9 bases. Germline lookup yields CDR1 LNHDA and CDR2 SQIVND (reference sequence). The CDR3 has 12 residues. The chain employs TRBV19 and TRBJ1-5, with TRBD1 as a possible D gene (5 bases). This receptor was identified in a human donor in good health (CMV status not recorded). Some clones in this sample may be carry-over from other donors' samples. The sequencing input was PBMCs. The CDR3 region is CASSIVGRAQHF. CDR3 nucleotide sequence: TGTGCCAGTAGTATAGTCGGCAGGGCCCAGCATTTT.